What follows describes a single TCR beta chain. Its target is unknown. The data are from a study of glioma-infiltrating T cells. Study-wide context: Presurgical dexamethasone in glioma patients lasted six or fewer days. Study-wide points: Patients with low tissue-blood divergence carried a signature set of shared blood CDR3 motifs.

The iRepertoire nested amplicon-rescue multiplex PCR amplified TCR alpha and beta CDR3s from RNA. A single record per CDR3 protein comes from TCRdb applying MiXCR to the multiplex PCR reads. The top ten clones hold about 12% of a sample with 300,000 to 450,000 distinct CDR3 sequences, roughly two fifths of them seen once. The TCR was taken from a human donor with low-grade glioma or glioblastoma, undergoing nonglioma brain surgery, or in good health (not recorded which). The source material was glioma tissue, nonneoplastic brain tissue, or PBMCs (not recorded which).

DNA of the CDR3: TGTGCCAGCAGTTTTCGGCCGACTCTAGCGGATCGTTCCTACGAGCAGTACTTC. Protein: CASSFRPTLADRSYEQYF. This chain connects TRBV27 to TRBJ2-7, with 7 bases lining up with TRBD2. This CDR3 is built from 18 residues. V trimming: 3 bases; J trimming: 1 base; junction bases outside the gene matches: 15. Germline loops: CDR1 MNHEY, CDR2 SMNVEV (reference sequence).